A selection of T cell receptor beta chains follows, all from one sample in a study of blood T cell repertoires in COVID-19. Measured with immunoSEQ multiplex PCR; TCRdb has only the in-frame clones, and not every one. Of under 300,000 clones listed, under 85% are singletons. Sequenced input: peripheral blood. These receptors were collected from a man aged 25-45 years who had recovered from COVID-19. Both conserved end residues are part of each CDR3. A D gene is named only where the DNA matches it firmly. The size entry is marked missing in some rows and otherwise reads once, few, many or a size class.

V gene	D gene	J gene	clone size	CDR3 DNA	CDR3 protein
TRBV9	NA	TRBJ1-2	NA	TGTGCCAGCAGCGTAGCCTCAGGGGAATATGGCTACACCTTC	CASSVASGEYGYTF
TRBV6-5	NA	TRBJ2-2	NA	TGTGCCAGCAGTTACTCGGGCAGGGCGAACACCGGGGAGCTGTTTTTT	CASSYSGRANTGELFF
TRBV4-1	TRBD2	TRBJ2-5	NA	TGCGCCAGCAGCCAGAAGAGATCGGTAGCGGGGGGTCAGGAGACCCAGTACTTC	CASSQKRSVAGGQETQYF
TRBV12-3/TRBV12-4	NA	TRBJ2-5	NA	TGTGCCAGCAGCCCAGGACAGCAAGAGACCCAGTACTTC	CASSPGQQETQYF
TRBV4-2	TRBD2	TRBJ2-1	NA	TGTGCCAGCAGCCAAGTATCAGTGGGTGGGGGGGCCTACAATGAGCAGTTCTTC	CASSQVSVGGGAYNEQFF
TRBV3-1/TRBV3-2	NA	TRBJ2-5	NA	TGTGCCAGCAGACCTAGTTTCGGGGGTTGGGAAACAGAGACCCAGTACTTC	CASRPSFGGWETETQYF
TRBV6-5	NA	TRBJ2-4	NA	TGTGCCAGCAGTTACTCCGGGACCAAAAACATTCAGTACTTC	CASSYSGTKNIQYF
TRBV10-1	NA	TRBJ2-5	NA	TGCGCCAGCAGTAGACAGAACCAAGAGACCCAGTACTTC	CASSRQNQETQYF
TRBV7-2	NA	TRBJ2-7	NA	TGTGCCAGCAGCTTAGCTAGCTCCTACGAGCAGTACTTC	CASSLASSYEQYF
TRBV4-2	TRBD2	TRBJ2-1	NA	TGTGCCAGCAGCCAAGCTAGCGGGGCCCCCTGGGAGCAGTTCTTC	CASSQASGAPWEQFF
TRBV5-4	NA	TRBJ2-3	NA	TGTGCCAGCAGCTCGAGCGGCGGAGCCACAGATACGCAGTATTTT	CASSSSGGATDTQYF
TRBV6-1	NA	TRBJ2-7	NA	TGTGCCAGCAGTGCCAACAAAGTAGAGGAGGTCAGGACCCTGGGCGAGCAGTACTTC	CASSANKVEEVRTLGEQYF
TRBV3-1/TRBV3-2	NA	TRBJ1-6	NA	TGTGCCAGCAGCCAGGGCGGGGCCATTGATTCACCCCTCCACTTT	CASSQGGAIDSPLHF
TRBV28	TRBD1	TRBJ2-5	NA	TGTGCCAGCAGCGCCTTGACAGGGGAAGAGACCCAGTACTTC	CASSALTGEETQYF
TRBV5-1	NA	TRBJ1-1	NA	TGCGCCAGCAGCCCTAGCGGCGACATGATTAGTTTCTTT	CASSPSGDMISFF
TRBV28	NA	TRBJ1-2	few	TGTGCCAGCAGGCAAGGGGCTGACTATGGCTACACCTTC	CASRQGADYGYTF
TRBV7-2	TRBD1	TRBJ2-1	NA	TGTGCCAGCAGCCGAACAGGGGACAATGAGCAGTTCTTC	CASSRTGDNEQFF
TRBV18	TRBD2	TRBJ2-1	NA	TGTGCCAGCTCACCCGGCGGGGGATCACCCGATGAGCAGTTCTTC	CASSPGGGSPDEQFF
TRBV25-1	NA	TRBJ2-5	NA	TGTGCCAGCAGTGAAGAGGGCCCCAAAGAGACCCAGTACTTC	CASSEEGPKETQYF
TRBV11-3	NA	TRBJ2-3	NA	TGTGCCAGCAGCCACAGGGGCACAGATACGCAGTATTTT	CASSHRGTDTQYF
TRBV2	NA	TRBJ2-5	few	TGTGCCAGCGGCAGGGCTACGGAGACCCAGTACTTC	CASGRATETQYF
TRBV5-1	TRBD2	TRBJ2-1	NA	TGCGCCAGCATAGCTACCGGACTAGCGGGGGTCGATGAGCAGTTCTTC	CASIATGLAGVDEQFF
TRBV9	NA	TRBJ2-2	NA	TGTGCCAGCAGCGTAGCTCGGCAGGGCACCGGGGAGCTGTTTTTT	CASSVARQGTGELFF
TRBV18	TRBD2	TRBJ2-3	NA	TGTGCCAGCTCACCAACGACTAGCGGGGGGGCCTTCGCAGATACGCAGTATTTT	CASSPTTSGGAFADTQYF
TRBV5-4	TRBD1	TRBJ2-3	NA	TGTGCCAGCAGCTTGGTACCGACAGGGGCGAACACAGATACGCAGTATTTT	CASSLVPTGANTDTQYF
TRBV10-2	NA	TRBJ1-5	NA	TGCGCCAGCAGTGAGGGGAGGGGGCAGCCCCAGCATTTT	CASSEGRGQPQHF
TRBV5-5	NA	TRBJ1-2	once	TGTGCCAGCAGCTTGAGTTTAGCTAACTATGGCTACACCTTC	CASSLSLANYGYTF
TRBV7-9	TRBD1	TRBJ1-1	NA	TGTGCCAGCAGCCCGGGACAGGGAGGCACTGAAGCTTTCTTT	CASSPGQGGTEAFF
TRBV12-3/TRBV12-4	NA	TRBJ1-2	NA	TGTGCCAGCAGCTACGACGAGGTTGGCTACACCTTC	CASSYDEVGYTF
TRBV11-2	NA	TRBJ1-2	NA	TGTGCCAGCAGCTTAGGGTCAGGCTATGGCTACACCTTC	CASSLGSGYGYTF
TRBV7-2	TRBD2	TRBJ2-7	few	TGTGCCAGCAGCTTGCGATGGGAGCGGGGGGTCTACGAGCAGTACTTC	CASSLRWERGVYEQYF
TRBV6-5	TRBD1	TRBJ2-1	NA	TGTGCCAGCAGCTACGATGACAGGGGGCACAATGAGCAGTTCTTC	CASSYDDRGHNEQFF